Below are 22 T cell receptor beta chains sequenced from a single sample in a study of Tregs in tolerant kidney transplant recipients. TCRdb's table, derived via immunoSEQ multiplex PCR, lists solely in-frame clones and lacks some. The sample yields 60,000 to 75,000 clones, 80% to 90% seen once. This specimen was Tregs from blood, taken before the transplant. The source is a human donor who received a combined kidney and bone marrow transplant.

The V and J genes are TRBV11-3 and TRBJ2-3, with D hard to call. The germline V gene encodes CDR1 SGHNT and CDR2 YENEEA. Trimming left V 2 bases short and J 6 bases short, with 6 bases between. The CDR3 contains 12 residues. The CDR3 sequence: CASSLNEDTQYF. The DNA for the CDR3 is TGTGCCAGCAGCTTAAATGAGGATACGCAGTATTTT.

This rearrangement joins TRBV6-6 to TRBJ1-3; D is unresolved. Germline V lookup: CDR1 MNHNY, CDR2 SVGAGI (reference sequence). The CDR3 length is 15 residues. V lost 1 base to trimming and J lost 0 bases, with 7 bases between them. CDR3 sequence: CASSYLTPSGNTIYF. The DNA for the CDR3 is TGTGCCAGCAGTTACTTAACCCCCTCTGGAAACACCATATATTTT.

The chain has TRBV7-6 and TRBJ2-2; D remains unclear. CDR1 and CDR2 from the germline V gene are SGHVS and FNYEAQ. Trimming left V 5 bases short and J 6 bases short, with 13 bases between. CDR3 length equals 14 residues. As DNA, the CDR3 is TGTGCCAGCAGCCTCCGGACCGGCGCCGGGGAGCTGTTTTTT. Translated: CASSLRTGAGELFF.

The chain carries TRBV12-5 and TRBJ2-7; D not resolved. The ends were cut back, 1 base at V and 3 bases at J, with 19 bases in the middle. The CDR3 sequence is 17 residues long. The germline V gene encodes CDR1 LGHNT and CDR2 FRNRAP. The CDR3 reads CASGLGLDRVLFYEQYF. Written as DNA, the CDR3 is TGTGCTAGTGGTTTGGGACTTGACCGCGTTCTATTCTACGAGCAGTACTTC.

The gene calls are TRBV14 and TRBJ1-1; D uncertain. V dropped 0 bases and J dropped 10 bases, with 18 bases sitting between them. CDR3 length: 15 amino acids. CDR1 is SGHDN and CDR2 is FVKESK in the germline V gene. CDR3 in amino acids: CASSQDPREGELAFF. Written as DNA, the CDR3 is TGTGCCAGCAGCCAAGATCCCCGGGAGGGCGAGTTAGCTTTCTTT.

About this clone itself: Additional DNA sequences in this sample encode the identical CDR3. The V gene is TRBV2, the J gene TRBJ2-6; D ambiguous. V was cut by 4 bases and J by 2 bases, with 6 bases left in between. Germline V lookup: CDR1 SNHLY, CDR2 FYNNEI. CDR3 length: 14 residues. The CDR3 here is CASSAEAGANVLTF. DNA of the CDR3: TGTGCCAGCAGTGCTGAAGCTGGGGCCAACGTCCTGACTTTC.

V is TRBV28 and J is TRBJ1-2; 10 bases align to TRBD1. The V gene end was trimmed by 6 bases and the J gene end by 8 bases; junction bases not matched to a gene: 6. This CDR3 is built from 13 residues. In germline, CDR1 is MDHEN, CDR2 SYDVKM. The CDR3 nucleotides are TGTGCCAGCAGCGACCGGGACAGGGGAGGCTACACCTTC. It yields the protein CASSDRDRGGYTF.

The rearrangement uses TRBV2 and TRBJ2-5, with TRBD2 matching over 10 bases. This CDR3 has 17 amino acids. Germline trimming cut 5 bases from V and 2 bases from J; bases unmatched to any gene: 11. The germline V gene has CDR1 SNHLY and CDR2 FYNNEI. The CDR3 sequence is CASSPTSSLAGQETQYF. As DNA, the CDR3 is TGTGCCAGCAGTCCAACCTCCTCACTAGCGGGGCAAGAGACCCAGTACTTC. Using reference TRBV2 and TRBJ2-5 for the parts outside the CDR3, the full variable domain is EPEVTQTPSHQVTQMGQEVILRCVPISNHLYFYWYRQILGQKVEFLVSFYNNEISEKSEIFDDQFSVERPDGSNFTLKIRSTKLEDSAMYFCASSPTSSLAGQETQYFGPGTRLLVL.

The chain uses TRBV7-2 and TRBJ2-7; no clear D gene. The CDR3 runs 14 residues. CDR1 is SGHTA, CDR2 FQGNSA, per germline. V lost 1 base and J 1 base, leaving 8 bases between the germline ends. The CDR3 DNA reads TGTGCCAGCAGCTTAGACGGCCATTCCTACGAGCAGTACTTC. Encoded protein: CASSLDGHSYEQYF. Combining the CDR3 with reference TRBV7-2 and TRBJ2-7 gives the whole variable domain GAGVSQSPSNKVTEKGKDVELRCDPISGHTALYWYRQSLGQGLEFLIYFQGNSAPDKSGLPSDRFSAERTGGSVSTLTIQRTQQEDSAVYLCASSLDGHSYEQYFGPGTRLTVT.

This rearrangement joins TRBV27 to TRBJ1-1; no definite D call. V was pared by 0 bases and J by 0 bases, with 8 bases between. CDR1 is MNHEY, CDR2 SMNVEV, per germline (reference sequence). This CDR3 contains 15 residues. The CDR3 spells CASSLSWLMNTEAFF. The DNA of the CDR3 is TGTGCCAGCAGTTTATCGTGGCTGATGAACACTGAAGCTTTCTTT.

J is TRBJ2-7 and V is TRBV15; 9 bases agree with TRBD2. Germline lookup yields CDR1 LNHNV and CDR2 YYDKDF (reference sequence). CDR3 length: 17 residues. The junction had 10 bases not matched to a gene; V was cut back by 0 bases and J by 4 bases. The CDR3 sequence: CATSRDKGISGSYEQYF. The DNA of the CDR3 is TGTGCCACCAGCAGAGATAAAGGGATTAGCGGGAGTTACGAGCAGTACTTC.

This clone has a handful of counts. The chain has TRBV5-1 and TRBJ1-3; D remains unclear. Germline CDR1 SGHRS, CDR2 YFSETQ. Trimming stripped 4 bases from V and 3 bases from J, with 20 bases between. CDR3 length equals 17 residues. The CDR3 DNA reads TGCGCCAGCAGCCTGTGGAGATCGACTGGGCGTGGAAACACCATATATTTT. It codes for CASSLWRSTGRGNTIYF.

V and J are TRBV7-2 and TRBJ1-6; no definite D call. Germline values: CDR1 SGHTA, CDR2 FQGNSA. V was trimmed by 1 base and J by 7 bases, leaving 8 bases between them. This CDR3 is 14 amino acids long. CDR3 coding DNA: TGTGCCAGCAGCTTAGAGACATCGAATTCACCCCTCCACTTT. It translates to CASSLETSNSPLHF.

This clone was detected once. This chain uses TRBV11-2 with TRBJ2-2; 13 bases are shared with TRBD2. From germline, CDR1 is SGHAT and CDR2 FQNNGV. The CDR3 is 17 residues long. Germline trimming cut 5 bases from V and 3 bases from J; bases unmatched to any gene: 6. The CDR3 sequence: CASSLRLAGGHTGELFF. The CDR3 DNA reads as TGTGCCAGCAGCCTCCGACTAGCGGGAGGTCACACCGGGGAGCTGTTTTTT.

The V call is TRBV7-7, the J call TRBJ2-1; D gene unclear. The V end was cut by 5 bases, the J end by 5 bases, with 10 bases between. The CDR3 consists of 13 residues. Germline loops: CDR1 SSHAT, CDR2 FNYEAQ (reference sequence). The CDR3 DNA reads as TGTGCCAGCAGCATTGGCCGTAACAATGAGCAGTTCTTC. It encodes CASSIGRNNEQFF.

The chain's CDR3 is CATLGGSLRGYTF. DNA of the CDR3: TGTGCCACCCTAGGGGGCAGCCTTCGGGGCTACACCTTC. The rearrangement links TRBV6-1 to TRBJ1-2, with 7 bases lining up with TRBD1. This CDR3 comprises 13 residues. The V gene end was trimmed by 10 bases and the J gene end by 8 bases; junction bases not matched to a gene: 13. Per the germline V gene, CDR1 is MNHNS and CDR2 is SASEGT.

This clone turned up a few times. The genes are TRBV7-9 and TRBJ2-7; TRBD1 agrees at 11 bases. The CDR3 loop spans 14 amino acids. In germline, CDR1 is SEHNR, CDR2 FQNEAQ (reference sequence). The V gene end was trimmed by 1 base and the J gene end by 8 bases; junction bases not matched to a gene: 4. In DNA form, the CDR3 reads TGTGCCAGCAGCTTAGAGCGGACAGGGGGCAAGCAGTACTTC. This translates into CASSLERTGGKQYF.

The J gene is TRBJ1-1, the V gene TRBV28; D is possibly TRBD1 (6 bases). V was trimmed by 5 bases and J by 11 bases, leaving 24 bases between them. Per the germline V gene, CDR1 is MDHEN and CDR2 is SYDVKM. The CDR3 consists of 15 residues. The CDR3 loop is CASSPRAGGARGAFF. The DNA of the CDR3 is TGTGCCAGCAGTCCCCGGGCCGGGGGGGCTAGGGGGGCTTTCTTT.

This clone has a handful of counts. The rearrangement uses TRBV4-3 and TRBJ2-2, with TRBD1 matching over 8 bases. Germline V gene lookup returns CDR1 LGHNA and CDR2 YSLEER. CDR3 length equals 16 residues. V dropped 2 bases and J dropped 4; count of bases not matched to a gene: 6. The CDR3 nucleotides are TGCGCCAGCAGCCAATCCCAGGGGGCCGGCACCGGGGAGCTGTTTTTT. Protein sequence: CASSQSQGAGTGELFF.

The J gene is TRBJ2-3, the V gene TRBV11-2; 9 bases map to TRBD2. The length of the CDR3 is 18 residues. Germline V CDR1 and CDR2: SGHAT, FQNNGV. V lost 5 bases to trimming and J lost 5 bases; unmatched junction nucleotides: 17. CDR3 in DNA: TGTGCCAGCAGCCAACAGGCCGCTAGCGGGGAGGGCAGAGATACGCAGTATTTT. It codes for CASSQQAASGEGRDTQYF.

The chain is built from TRBV2 and TRBJ1-4; a weak D match, TRBD1 (6 bases). Germline V gives CDR1 SNHLY, CDR2 FYNNEI. V was clipped by 6 bases and J by 0 bases, with 17 bases between them. The CDR3 consists of 17 residues. The chain's CDR3 is CASSRTVGTTTNEKLFF. CDR3 nucleotide sequence: TGTGCCAGCAGCAGAACCGTAGGGACAACAACTAATGAAAAACTGTTTTTT. The full variable domain, with the rest looked up from reference TRBV2 and TRBJ1-4, is EPEVTQTPSHQVTQMGQEVILRCVPISNHLYFYWYRQILGQKVEFLVSFYNNEISEKSEIFDDQFSVERPDGSNFTLKIRSTKLEDSAMYFCASSRTVGTTTNEKLFFGSGTQLSVL.

This chain connects TRBV30 to TRBJ1-1; no firm D call. Germline loops: CDR1 GTSNPN, CDR2 SVGIG (reference sequence). V was trimmed by 0 bases and J by 1 base, leaving 3 bases between them. CDR3 length: 12 amino acids. The CDR3 protein is CAWSVGNTEAFF. The CDR3 DNA sequence: TGTGCCTGGAGTGTAGGGAACACTGAAGCTTTCTTT.